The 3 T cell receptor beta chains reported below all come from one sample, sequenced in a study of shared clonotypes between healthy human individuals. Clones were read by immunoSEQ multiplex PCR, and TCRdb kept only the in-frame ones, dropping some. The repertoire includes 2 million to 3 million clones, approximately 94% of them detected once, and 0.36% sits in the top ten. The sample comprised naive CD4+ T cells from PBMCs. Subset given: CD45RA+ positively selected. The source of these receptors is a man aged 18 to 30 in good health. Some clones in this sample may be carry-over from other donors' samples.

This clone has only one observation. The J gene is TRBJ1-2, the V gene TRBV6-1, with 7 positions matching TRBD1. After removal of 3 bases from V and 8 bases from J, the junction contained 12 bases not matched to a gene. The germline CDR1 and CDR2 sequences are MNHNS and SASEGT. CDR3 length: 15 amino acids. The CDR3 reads CASSDSTGNSRGYTF. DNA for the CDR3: TGTGCCAGCAGTGATTCGACAGGGAACTCTCGGGGCTACACCTTC.

The CDR3 bases are TGTGCCAGCAGTGAACCTCTCGGGGGAAACACCATATATTTT. Protein sequence: CASSEPLGGNTIYF. This sequence joins TRBV6-1 and TRBJ1-3, with D unresolved. The germline V gene encodes CDR1 MNHNS and CDR2 SASEGT. Trimming took off 2 bases at V and 4 bases at J, with 9 bases between the two ends. The CDR3 is 14 amino acids.

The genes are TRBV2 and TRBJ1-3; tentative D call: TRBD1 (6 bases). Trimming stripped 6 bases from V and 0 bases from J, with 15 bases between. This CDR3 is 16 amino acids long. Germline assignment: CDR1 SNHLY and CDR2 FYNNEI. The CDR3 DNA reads TGTGCCAGCAGCACGGGACACACAAGCTCTGGAAACACCATATATTTT. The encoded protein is CASSTGHTSSGNTIYF.